The T cell receptor beta chain under discussion was sequenced for a study of T cell responses to AZD1222 COVID-19 vaccine. Sequenced by immunoSEQ multiplex PCR; TCRdb stores in-frame clones only, minus some. The data show some 150,000 clones, about nine tenths seen once. V lost 6 bases to trimming and J lost 3 bases, with 17 bases between them. The CDR3 runs to 15 residues. The V gene's germline CDR1 is MNHEY and CDR2 SVGEGT. The genes are TRBV6-2 or TRBV6-3 and TRBJ1-1; D may be TRBD1 (5 bases). This specimen was peripheral blood, taken on day 0 of MenACWY control vaccination. The source of this sequence is an adult in good health. CDR3 in amino acids: CASSSLSWGDTEAFF. The CDR3 DNA reads as TGTGCCAGCAGCTCCCTGTCGTGGGGGGACACTGAAGCTTTCTTT.